Each of the 30 T cell receptor beta chains below was sequenced from the same sample in a study of CD8 T cells in Susac syndrome. When the RNA was reverse transcribed, random hexamers were used with an input of roughly 0.45 to 1 ug. Using its own MiXCR run on the immunoSEQ multiplex PCR reads, TCRdb lists one record per CDR3 protein. The table has 250,000 or so distinct CDR3 sequences, roughly 95% seen once. The sequenced sample was CD4+ T cells from PBMCs. The receptors were sampled from a human donor with multiple sclerosis.

The rearrangement uses TRBV4-1 and TRBJ1-4; no clear D gene. The CDR3 covers 15 residues. Trimming shortened V by 4 bases and J by 12 bases, and 21 bases separated the two germline ends. Per germline, CDR1 MGHRA and CDR2 YSYEKL. The CDR3 nucleotides read TGCGCCAGCAGCCGAGAGATGGACCCCCGGACTGAACTGTTTTTT. This codes for CASSREMDPRTELFF.

V and J are TRBV7-6 and TRBJ2-5, with 8 positions matching TRBD1. The CDR3 consists of 15 residues. The V and J ends lost 1 base and 4 bases, in that order; junction bases with no gene match: 5. Germline V gene lookup returns CDR1 SGHVS and CDR2 FNYEAQ. This chain's CDR3 is CASSLGFGQGETQYF. CDR3 nucleotides: TGTGCCAGCAGCTTAGGGTTCGGACAGGGAGAGACCCAGTACTTC.

V is TRBV7-3 and J is TRBJ1-1, with a tentative D call TRBD1 (5 bases). The V and J ends lost 3 bases and 0 bases respectively, with 11 bases between them. Germline CDR1 SGHTA, CDR2 FQGTGA. CDR3 length equals 15 residues. The CDR3 nucleotides read TGTGCCAGCAGCTTCGGGCAGGGCCTGAACACTGAAGCTTTCTTT. Translating it yields CASSFGQGLNTEAFF. Together with reference TRBV7-3 and TRBJ1-1, the CDR3 gives the full variable domain: GAGVSQTPSNKVTEKGKYVELRCDPISGHTALYWYRQSLGQGPEFLIYFQGTGAADDSGLPNDRFFAVRPEGSVSTLKIQRTERGDSAVYLCASSFGQGLNTEAFFGQGTRLTVV.

The chain carries TRBV19 and TRBJ2-7; D is possibly TRBD1 (6 bases). Germline loops: CDR1 LNHDA, CDR2 SQIVND (reference sequence). The CDR3 sequence is 12 residues long. Trimming left V 5 bases short and J 3 bases short, with 8 bases between. The CDR3 sequence is CASSQQGYEQYF. As DNA, the CDR3 is TGTGCCAGTAGTCAACAGGGCTACGAGCAGTACTTC.

In its sample, this clonotype was seen once. The chain recombines TRBV29-1 with TRBJ2-1, with 7 bases identical to TRBD2. This CDR3 is 16 amino acids long. Germline lookup yields CDR1 SQVTM and CDR2 ANQGSEA. V shed 0 bases, J shed 9 bases, and the junction held 14 bases outside the gene matches. Here the CDR3 DNA reads TGCAGCGTTGAAGATAGACTTTCCGGGACTACGAGTGAGCAGTTCTTC. Translating gives CSVEDRLSGTTSEQFF.

V usage is TRBV6-4 and J usage is TRBJ1-1; 11 bases map to TRBD1. The CDR3 extends over 18 amino acids. Germline CDR1 reads MRHNA; CDR2 reads SNTAGT. V trimming: 5 bases; J trimming: 1 base; junction bases outside the gene matches: 12. The CDR3 here is CASSQPRFGQGANTEAFF. The CDR3 nucleotides are TGTGCCAGCAGTCAACCCCGATTCGGACAGGGGGCGAACACTGAAGCTTTCTTT.

The chain links TRBV10-3 to TRBJ1-2; 7 positions agree with TRBD1. The V gene end was trimmed by 2 bases and the J gene end by 6 bases; junction bases not matched to a gene: 9. The CDR3 is 15 residues long. Germline values: CDR1 ENHRY, CDR2 SYGVKD. In DNA form, the CDR3 reads TGTGCCATCAGTGAGGCGCGGACAGGATCAGATGGCTACACCTTC. Its protein is CAISEARTGSDGYTF.

This clonotype was recorded once. This rearrangement joins TRBV7-2 to TRBJ2-7; tentatively, D is TRBD1 or TRBD2 (5 bases each). Trimming removed 5 bases from V and 3 bases from J, with 11 bases in between. Germline values: CDR1 SGHTA, CDR2 FQGNSA. This CDR3 region has 13 residues. This chain's CDR3 is CASSQRGSYEQYF. In DNA form, the CDR3 reads TGTGCCAGCAGCCAGAGGGGCAGCTACGAGCAGTACTTC.

This rearrangement joins TRBV6-1 to TRBJ2-7; maybe TRBD1 (6 bases). The CDR3 consists of 14 residues. From germline, CDR1 is MNHNS and CDR2 SASEGT. The CDR3: CLSSQGHREEEQYF. The CDR3, as DNA: TGTCTTTCATCCCAGGGACACCGTGAGGAGGAGCAGTACTTC.

The rearrangement joins TRBV5-1 to TRBJ1-1; no clear D gene. V dropped 0 bases and J dropped 1 base, with 7 bases sitting between them. Per the germline V gene, CDR1 is SGHRS and CDR2 is YFSETQ. The CDR3 has 14 amino acids. Here the CDR3 reads CASSLGPTNTEAFF. The CDR3 nucleotides read TGCGCCAGCAGCTTGGGCCCGACGAACACTGAAGCTTTCTTT.

This chain connects TRBV6-2 or TRBV6-3 to TRBJ2-7, with TRBD1 matching over 10 bases. The length of the CDR3 is 14 residues. Germline V gene sequence: CDR1 MNHEY, CDR2 SVGEGT. V shed 6 bases, J shed 3 bases, and the junction held 5 bases outside the gene matches. The CDR3 DNA reads as TGTGCCAGCAGGCCGACAGGGGGCGGCTACGAGCAGTACTTC. Translated, it gives CASRPTGGGYEQYF.

The rearrangement links TRBV6-5 to TRBJ2-1; no clear D gene. The CDR3 is made up of 14 amino acids. V gave up 5 bases and J gave up 7 bases, with 15 bases separating them. The germline CDR1 and CDR2 sequences are MNHEY and SVGAGI. The CDR3 nucleotides are TGTGCCAGCAGTCCCGGTCGGTCCGTAAATGAGCAGTTCTTC. Encoded protein: CASSPGRSVNEQFF.

The rearrangement uses TRBV5-1 and TRBJ2-7; D possibly corresponds to TRBD1 (6 bases). V was clipped by 4 bases and J by 0 bases, with 11 bases between them. CDR3 length: 14 amino acids. CDR1 is SGHRS and CDR2 is YFSETQ in the germline V gene. The CDR3 DNA is TGCGCCAGCAGCGATAACAGGGCCTCCTACGAGCAGTACTTC. Amino acid sequence: CASSDNRASYEQYF.

V usage is TRBV19 and J usage is TRBJ1-5; perhaps TRBD1 as D (6 bases). Trimming cost V 5 bases and J 4 bases, with 12 bases left between them. This CDR3 comprises 14 residues. Germline V gene lookup returns CDR1 LNHDA and CDR2 SQIVND (reference sequence). CDR3 sequence reads: CASSVAGDNQPQHF. CDR3 coding DNA: TGTGCCAGTAGTGTGGCAGGGGATAATCAGCCCCAGCATTTT.

This chain joins TRBV6-5 and TRBJ2-7; 7 nucleotides match TRBD1. This CDR3 has 14 residues. Germline CDR1 MNHEY, CDR2 SVGAGI. After removal of 2 bases from V and 4 bases from J, the junction contained 5 bases not matched to a gene. CDR3 nucleotide sequence: TGTGCCAGCAGTTACGGACAGGAAGGGTACGAGCAGTACTTC. Its protein is CASSYGQEGYEQYF.

CDR3 region: CASSMRTDDYSNQPQHF. CDR3 nucleotide sequence: TGTGCCAGTAGTATGAGGACGGATGATTATAGCAATCAGCCCCAGCATTTT. The chain combines TRBV19 with TRBJ1-5; no clear D gene. V dropped 3 bases and J dropped 0 bases, with 15 bases sitting between them. Looked up from germline, CDR1 is LNHDA and CDR2 is SQIVND (reference sequence). This CDR3 contains 17 residues.

The V gene is TRBV14, the J gene TRBJ1-2; a weak D match, TRBD1 (5 bases). CDR1 is SGHDN, CDR2 FVKESK, per germline. V lost 0 bases and J 8 bases, leaving 19 bases between the germline ends. CDR3 length: 16 residues. The CDR3 sequence: CASSQDRGVALGGYTF. DNA of the CDR3: TGTGCCAGCAGCCAAGATCGGGGGGTCGCGCTCGGGGGCTACACCTTC.

The chain combines TRBV7-9 with TRBJ2-5, with a tentative D call TRBD1 (6 bases). This CDR3 comprises 16 residues. V gave up 5 bases and J gave up 7 bases, with 23 bases separating them. Germline assignment: CDR1 SEHNR and CDR2 FQNEAQ (reference sequence). The CDR3 coding sequence is TGTGCCAGCAGCGCCCCTGTGGGGGCGGCCCAGAGGACCCAGTACTTC. Translation gives CASSAPVGAAQRTQYF.

The rearrangement uses TRBV2 and TRBJ2-7; TRBD1 is a possible D gene (5 bases). V lost 3 bases and J lost 7, with 16 bases in between. This CDR3 spans 14 amino acids. From germline, CDR1 is SNHLY and CDR2 FYNNEI. CDR3 nucleotides: TGTGCCAGCAGTGAGCAGGGTCCATCGCTGGAGCAGTACGTC. Its translation is CASSEQGPSLEQYV.

V is TRBV4-1 and J is TRBJ2-1; TRBD2 matches 7 bases. This CDR3 has 16 amino acids. With V trimmed by 4 bases and J by 4 bases, 10 bases remained unmatched. Germline lookup yields CDR1 MGHRA and CDR2 YSYEKL. The CDR3 DNA reads as TGCGCCAGCAGCCTTTCTGAGGGAGGGGCATACAATGAGCAGTTCTTC. This encodes CASSLSEGGAYNEQFF.

This clonotype was seen a single time. This sequence joins TRBV11-2 and TRBJ1-1; no definite D call. Trimming took off 4 bases at V and 7 bases at J, with 13 bases between the two ends. CDR3 size: 13 residues. Germline-derived CDR1 and CDR2 are SGHAT and FQNNGV. The CDR3 here is CASSSPRGLEAFF. In DNA form, the CDR3 reads TGTGCCAGCAGCTCTCCCCGCGGCCTTGAAGCTTTCTTT.

This sequence joins TRBV12-3 or TRBV12-4 and TRBJ1-5; 7 nucleotides align to TRBD1. The CDR3 runs to 18 residues. After removal of 6 bases from V and 3 bases from J, the junction contained 17 bases not matched to a gene. In DNA, the CDR3 is TGTGCCAGCAGATTGACAGGGTCCCGATCCATAGCCAATCAGCCCCAGCATTTT. The encoded protein is CASRLTGSRSIANQPQHF.

Details on this clonotype: At one end the junction does not follow the germline gene, possibly because of a read error. The V gene is TRBV7-7, the J gene TRBJ2-1; D remains unclear. The germline V gene encodes CDR1 SSHAT and CDR2 FNYEAQ (reference sequence). There are 16 residues in the CDR3. CDR3 region: CASSLGPPSSYNEQFF. In nucleotides, the CDR3 is TGTGCTAGCAGCTTAGGTCCTCCAAGCTCCTACAATGAGCAGTTCTTC. The variable domain in full, with the rest retrieved from reference TRBV7-7 and TRBJ2-1, is GAGVSQSPRYKVTKRGQDVTLRCDPISSHATLYWYQQALGQGPEFLTYFNYEAQPDKSGLPSDRFSAERPEGSISTLTIQRTEQRDSAMYRCASSLGPPSSYNEQFFGPGTRLTVL.

The V gene is TRBV15, the J gene TRBJ1-1, with D maybe TRBD1 (5 bases). V gave up 0 bases and J gave up 1 base, with 15 bases separating them. CDR3 length equals 17 residues. Germline lookup yields CDR1 LNHNV and CDR2 YYDKDF (reference sequence). The CDR3 DNA reads TGTGCCACCAGCAGAGAATCGGCTATCGGGGCGAACACTGAAGCTTTCTTT. Translation: CATSRESAIGANTEAFF.

The rearrangement uses TRBV4-1 and TRBJ2-2; D call uncertain. Germline V CDR1 and CDR2: MGHRA, YSYEKL. This CDR3 is built from 17 residues. V lost 4 bases to trimming and J lost 0 bases, with 15 bases between them. The CDR3 sequence: CASSPVPRRTNTGELFF. CDR3 nucleotide sequence: TGCGCCAGCAGCCCAGTACCGAGACGAACGAACACCGGGGAGCTGTTTTTT.

V and J are TRBV29-1 and TRBJ1-1; D ambiguous. This CDR3 region has 11 residues. Trimming took off 4 bases at V and 5 bases at J, with 8 bases between the two ends. Germline V gene data show CDR1 as SQVTM and CDR2 as ANQGSEA. CDR3 sequence (DNA): TGCAGCGTTGGAAGTGCGACTGAAGCTTTCTTT. As protein: CSVGSATEAFF.

The rearrangement uses TRBV5-1 and TRBJ2-3, with 12 bases lining up with TRBD2. The V gene's germline CDR1 is SGHRS and CDR2 YFSETQ. Trimming took 4 bases from V and 8 from J; bases not matched to a gene: 2. This CDR3 is built from 13 residues. In DNA form, the CDR3 reads TGCGCCAGCAGCCCGGGACTAGCGGGTACGCAGTATTTT. The encoded protein is CASSPGLAGTQYF.

The chain combines TRBV15 with TRBJ1-5; TRBD1 aligns across 7 bases. After removal of 2 bases from V and 6 bases from J, the junction contained 4 bases not matched to a gene. This CDR3 has 14 amino acids. The germline CDR1 and CDR2 sequences are LNHNV and YYDKDF (reference sequence). The CDR3 DNA reads as TGTGCCACCAGCAGATACCAGGGGGTTCAGCCCCAGCATTTT. Protein sequence: CATSRYQGVQPQHF.

The chain recombines TRBV18 with TRBJ2-1, with 9 bases identical to TRBD2. Germline CDR1 is KGHSH and CDR2 is LQKENI. There are 15 residues in the CDR3. Trimming cost V 3 bases and J 9 bases; bases outside gene matches: 9. The CDR3 DNA sequence: TGTGCCAGCTCACCCGGGGTAGCGGGAGCCCCTGAGCAGTTCTTC. Amino acids: CASSPGVAGAPEQFF.

This clonotype was counted once. The chain joins TRBV5-4 to TRBJ2-3; D unclear. V was shortened by 0 bases and J by 2 bases, with 7 bases between the two germline ends. This CDR3 has 14 residues. Germline CDR1 and CDR2: SGHNT and YYREEE (reference sequence). Here the CDR3 DNA reads TGTGCCAGCAGCTTGGAACTGTTCACAGATACGCAGTATTTT. Translated, it gives CASSLELFTDTQYF.